Shown below are 11 T cell receptor beta chains from a single sample sequenced in a study of beta chain features in type 1 diabetes. Every bit of the isolated RNA underwent reverse transcription, so sequencing read expressed TCRB transcripts. The assay was immunoSEQ multiplex PCR, and TCRdb's table has in-frame clones only and misses some. The sample consists of some 350,000 clones, about 10% of them appearing once. These TCRs are of unknown antigen specificity. General study results and limits: Shortening of TCRB CDR3s, moderate but significant, appeared in all four CD4+ subsets of Type 1 diabetes patients.

The sample comprised central memory CD4+ T cells from blood. These receptors came from a man aged 30 to 39 with type 1 diabetes.

The rearrangement joins TRBV9 to TRBJ2-3; D unresolved. Trimming pared 4 bases from V and 5 bases from J, leaving 8 bases between. The length of the CDR3 is 12 residues. Germline V CDR1 and CDR2: SGDLS, YYNGEE. CDR3 nucleotides: TGTGCCAGCAGCCTATGGATAGATACGCAGTATTTT. Protein: CASSLWIDTQYF.

This clone was counted at least ten times. The rearrangement uses TRBV2 and TRBJ2-1; D unclear. The V end lost 3 bases, the J end lost 9 bases, and 3 bases lay between the germline ends. The germline CDR1 and CDR2 sequences are SNHLY and FYNNEI. The CDR3 consists of 10 residues. The chain's CDR3 is CASSEGEQFF. Written as DNA, the CDR3 is TGTGCCAGCAGTGAGGGTGAGCAGTTCTTC.

The chain recombines TRBV28 with TRBJ1-2; 7 bases agree with TRBD1. The CDR3 runs to 14 residues. Trimming removed 5 bases from V and 2 bases from J; junction bases left unmatched: 5. The germline CDR1 and CDR2 sequences are MDHEN and SYDVKM. The CDR3 here is CASSIQGFNYGYTF. CDR3 nucleotides: TGTGCCAGCAGTATACAGGGGTTCAACTATGGCTACACCTTC.

A few counts support this clone. V gene TRBV14 combines with J gene TRBJ2-1; TRBD2 agrees at 7 bases. There are 16 residues in the CDR3. Per the germline V gene, CDR1 is SGHDN and CDR2 is FVKESK. V lost 4 bases and J lost 3; bases outside the gene matches: 9. CDR3 nucleotides: TGTGCCAGCAGCCTGACTAGCCCCGAGGTCTACAATGAGCAGTTCTTC. Its protein is CASSLTSPEVYNEQFF.

The chain joins TRBV5-4 to TRBJ1-2, with a weak D call TRBD1 (5 bases). In germline, CDR1 is SGHNT, CDR2 YYREEE (reference sequence). Trimming pared 2 bases from V and 8 bases from J, leaving 19 bases between. The length of the CDR3 is 15 residues. This CDR3 is CASSLVIREVNGYTF. The DNA of the CDR3 is TGTGCCAGCAGCTTAGTTATCAGGGAAGTAAACGGCTACACCTTC.

This clone was counted ten times or more. The chain carries TRBV7-2 and TRBJ2-1; 7 nucleotides match TRBD2. Germline CDR1 reads SGHTA; CDR2 reads FQGNSA. With V trimmed by 7 bases and J by 8 bases, 17 bases remained unmatched. There are 16 residues in the CDR3. CDR3 DNA: TGTGCCAGCAACAATTGGGAGCGGGATTGGAGGTATGAGCAGTTCTTC. Its protein product is CASNNWERDWRYEQFF.

This clone was seen a few times. The chain joins TRBV6-5 to TRBJ2-2; D not resolved. This CDR3 has 14 residues. Germline assignment: CDR1 MNHEY and CDR2 SVGAGI. Trimming left V 6 bases short and J 2 bases short, with 10 bases between. CDR3 amino acids: CASRGMANTGELFF. DNA of the CDR3: TGTGCCAGCAGGGGGATGGCCAACACCGGGGAGCTGTTTTTT.

The V call is TRBV7-3, the J call TRBJ2-1, with D perhaps matching TRBD2 (6 bases). V shed 4 bases and J shed 8 bases, with 12 bases lying between them. Germline loops: CDR1 SGHTA, CDR2 FQGTGA. The CDR3 covers 13 residues. The CDR3 coding sequence is TGTGCCAGCAGCTCGGGCGGAGGGGATGAGCAGTTCTTC. Its protein is CASSSGGGDEQFF.

The chain has TRBV4-2 and TRBJ2-3; D not resolved. Germline CDR1 reads LGHNA; CDR2 reads YNFKEQ. This CDR3 contains 14 residues. V lost 6 bases, J lost 2 bases, and 12 bases lay in between. In DNA, the CDR3 is TGTGCCAGCAGACCAACGGCAACCACAGATACGCAGTATTTT. Protein product: CASRPTATTDTQYF.

This chain's CDR3 is CASSRLVSNEQFF. The CDR3 coding sequence is TGTGCCAGCAGCAGACTAGTTTCCAATGAGCAGTTCTTC. The rearrangement uses TRBV27 and TRBJ2-1; D may be TRBD2 (6 bases). Trimming left V 6 bases short and J 6 bases short, with 12 bases between. CDR3 length: 13 residues. The germline CDR1 and CDR2 sequences are MNHEY and SMNVEV (reference sequence).

The gene calls are TRBV29-1 and TRBJ2-3; the D gene is possibly TRBD1 (5 bases). The V end was cut by 4 bases, the J end by 4 bases, with 18 bases between. Germline V gene lookup returns CDR1 SQVTM and CDR2 ANQGSEA. This CDR3 has 15 residues. CDR3 nucleotides: TGCAGCGTTGCCCTAAATCTAGGGGTGGCAGATACGCAGTATTTT. As protein: CSVALNLGVADTQYF.